This is a list of T cell receptor beta chains from one sample in a study of shared clonotypes between healthy human individuals. Generated by immunoSEQ multiplex PCR, the TCRdb table keeps only in-frame clones and is missing some. In the table there are about 1,900,000 clones, roughly 94% of which are singletons. The sample taken for sequencing was naive CD8+ T cells sorted from blood. The receptors were gathered from a man in his late teens or twenties in good health. Each CDR3 is given with its conserved first and last residue. The D gene is left open where the match is weak. Size tells how often a clone was seen (once, few, many) or the class of an expanded clone, and some rows leave it out.

clone_size	v_call	d_call	j_call	cdr3_aa
.	TRBV7-9	.	TRBJ1-2	CASSPLGTVNYGYTF
.	TRBV7-6	.	TRBJ2-7	CASSEMGAEQYF
.	TRBV4-1	.	TRBJ1-2	CASSQEKHRVTGGYTF
.	TRBV14	.	TRBJ2-3	CASSQDWGPSSADTQYF
.	TRBV6-1	TRBD1	TRBJ1-6	CASSDRRTGWAPLHF
.	TRBV9	.	TRBJ1-4	CASSPDGDGNEKLFF
.	TRBV7-2	.	TRBJ2-3	CASSLGVIPSTDTQYF
once	TRBV5-6	.	TRBJ2-1	CASSLAGTFPYNEQFF
.	TRBV7-3	.	TRBJ2-2	CATGPSPTGELFF
.	TRBV7-9	TRBD2	TRBJ2-1	CASSLVAGVSEQFF
.	TRBV10-2	.	TRBJ2-7	CASSAVSSYEQYF
.	TRBV19	TRBD1	TRBJ2-7	CASSLRDRGLYEQYF
.	TRBV5-6	.	TRBJ2-7	CASSPEGSYEQYF
.	TRBV28	.	TRBJ1-2	CASSYRQNYGYTF
once	TRBV4-1	.	TRBJ2-1	CASSQDLVRVLGNEQFF